Listed below are T cell receptor beta chains from one sample, sequenced in a study of blood T cell repertoires in COVID-19. Here immunoSEQ multiplex PCR was the method, and the copy in TCRdb shows in-frame clones only, minus some. The sample holds about 280,000 clones, about 83% seen once. Sequenced: peripheral blood. Every receptor here comes from a woman in her forties or fifties who had recovered from COVID-19. CDR3s include the opening cysteine and the closing phenylalanine or tryptophan. Fields, in order: V gene, clone size, J gene, CDR3 protein. Expanded clones are given a class, and other clones once, few, many or no size at all.

v_gene: TRBV25-1
abundance: NA
j_gene: TRBJ1-4
CDR3aa: CASSERGGTNEKLFF

v_gene: TRBV29-1
abundance: NA
j_gene: TRBJ1-4
CDR3aa: CSVGGPSNEKLFF

v_gene: TRBV27
abundance: NA
j_gene: TRBJ2-7
CDR3aa: CASRAGSAGEQYF

v_gene: TRBV7-2
abundance: NA
j_gene: TRBJ2-7
CDR3aa: CASSLGTSGLRQYF

v_gene: TRBV28
abundance: NA
j_gene: TRBJ1-1
CDR3aa: CASSRQGRPLEAFF

v_gene: TRBV5-1
abundance: NA
j_gene: TRBJ2-7
CDR3aa: CASRSRGDRPSGSEQYF

v_gene: TRBV24-1
abundance: NA
j_gene: TRBJ2-7
CDR3aa: CATSDRGQGGDEQYF

v_gene: TRBV14
abundance: NA
j_gene: TRBJ2-5
CDR3aa: CASRLTGKETQYF

v_gene: TRBV9
abundance: NA
j_gene: TRBJ1-4
CDR3aa: CASSVDPAANEKLFF

v_gene: TRBV6-1
abundance: NA
j_gene: TRBJ1-1
CDR3aa: CASSEVSDSEAFF

v_gene: TRBV24-1
abundance: NA
j_gene: TRBJ2-6
CDR3aa: CATSEPEGTVAGANVLTF

v_gene: TRBV6-5
abundance: once
j_gene: TRBJ1-2
CDR3aa: CASSYTAGLGYTF

v_gene: TRBV30
abundance: NA
j_gene: TRBJ2-7
CDR3aa: CAWSSRTGTYEQYF

v_gene: TRBV7-7
abundance: NA
j_gene: TRBJ2-3
CDR3aa: CASSPRDWGTDTQYF

v_gene: TRBV12-3/TRBV12-4
abundance: NA
j_gene: TRBJ2-7
CDR3aa: CASSYLSSYEQYF

v_gene: TRBV7-2
abundance: NA
j_gene: TRBJ1-1
CDR3aa: CASTRAGEAFF

v_gene: TRBV19
abundance: few
j_gene: TRBJ2-1
CDR3aa: CATDGQTSYNEQFF

v_gene: TRBV5-1
abundance: NA
j_gene: TRBJ1-1
CDR3aa: CASSTLTGIGEAFF

v_gene: TRBV19
abundance: NA
j_gene: TRBJ2-7
CDR3aa: CASSPSGGSYEQYF

v_gene: TRBV12-3/TRBV12-4
abundance: NA
j_gene: TRBJ1-2
CDR3aa: CASVAGGGGGYTF

v_gene: TRBV7-2
abundance: NA
j_gene: TRBJ2-1
CDR3aa: CASSLAGGGGNEQFF

v_gene: TRBV24-1
abundance: once
j_gene: TRBJ2-2
CDR3aa: CATSDPQGRITGELFF

v_gene: TRBV6-5
abundance: NA
j_gene: TRBJ1-1
CDR3aa: CASSPTGTQTEAFF

v_gene: TRBV28
abundance: NA
j_gene: TRBJ2-7
CDR3aa: CASSRGGSTYEQYF

v_gene: TRBV11-1
abundance: NA
j_gene: TRBJ2-1
CDR3aa: CASSLDGGRAPNEQFF

v_gene: TRBV5-4
abundance: NA
j_gene: TRBJ2-5
CDR3aa: CASSRRLEETQYF

v_gene: TRBV7-8
abundance: NA
j_gene: TRBJ1-3
CDR3aa: CASSGTGEGNTIYF

v_gene: TRBV15
abundance: NA
j_gene: TRBJ1-4
CDR3aa: CATSRGPGQGEGEKLFF

v_gene: TRBV6-5
abundance: once
j_gene: TRBJ1-1
CDR3aa: CASSPTGGGDTEAFF

v_gene: TRBV30
abundance: NA
j_gene: TRBJ1-5
CDR3aa: CAWSRGTGGNQPQHF

v_gene: TRBV7-7
abundance: NA
j_gene: TRBJ2-3
CDR3aa: CASSLVGLTDSTDTQYF

v_gene: TRBV4-2
abundance: NA
j_gene: TRBJ2-7
CDR3aa: CASSQDLTGGVYEQYF

v_gene: TRBV19
abundance: NA
j_gene: TRBJ1-1
CDR3aa: CASSRTGLNTEAFF

v_gene: TRBV28
abundance: NA
j_gene: TRBJ2-5
CDR3aa: CASSPYRRQGAGETQYF

v_gene: TRBV7-3
abundance: NA
j_gene: TRBJ1-2
CDR3aa: CASSRDREGYGYTF

v_gene: TRBV5-6
abundance: NA
j_gene: TRBJ1-1
CDR3aa: CASSLTGSKNTEAFF